The 27 T cell receptor gamma chains in this list originate from one sample, sequenced in a study of Vδ1+ human thymocytes. These receptors' targets are unknown. General study findings and limits: Thymic TRG and TRD repertoires appeared highly polyclonal.

Sequences come from RNA converted to cDNA by reverse transcription. Multiplex PCR used pooled V-gene forward primers and a constant-region reverse primer to amplify CDR3s. TCRdb re-called the multiplex PCR reads through CATT. The table shows tens of thousands of gamma-chain clones, with roughly 20% occurring only once. Material for sequencing was Vdelta1+ gamma-delta thymocytes from the thymus. Subset reported: FACS-sorted CD3+ TCRalphabeta- TCRVdelta1+ TCRVdelta2- thymocytes. The receptor set was obtained from a boy in the first two years of life who had congenital heart surgery.

This clone was observed a handful of times. Other DNA sequences in this specimen translate into the identical CDR3. J is TRGJ1 or TRGJ2 and V is TRGV2. CDR3 length: 14 residues. Per germline, CDR1 EGSNGY and CDR2 YDSYNSKV. Unmatched junction bases numbered 6, after V lost 0 bases and J lost 4 bases. The CDR3 here is CATWDGPRYYKKLF. The CDR3 DNA is TGTGCCACCTGGGACGGGCCCCGGTATTATAAGAAACTCTTT.

A few counts support this clone. The sample contains more than one DNA sequence encoding this CDR3. The rearrangement joins TRGV2 to TRGJP2. V shed 0 bases, J shed 2 bases, and the junction held 3 bases outside the gene matches. The CDR3 sequence is 15 residues long. Germline loops: CDR1 EGSNGY, CDR2 YDSYNSKV. The CDR3: CATWDGSSSDWIKTF. For the CDR3, the DNA is TGTGCCACCTGGGACGGGTCGAGTAGTGATTGGATCAAGACGTTT.

The rearrangement joins TRGV2 to TRGJ1 or TRGJ2. V lost 0 bases to trimming and J lost 12 bases; unmatched junction nucleotides: 8. CDR3 length: 12 amino acids. CDR1 and CDR2 (germline): EGSNGY, YDSYNSKV. CDR3: CATWDGLGAKLF. CDR3 sequence (DNA): TGTGCCACCTGGGACGGGCTCGGCGCGAAACTCTTT.

The chain uses TRGV9 and TRGJ1 or TRGJ2. The CDR3 runs 14 residues. Germline V gene lookup returns CDR1 GITISATS and CDR2 ISYDGTV (reference sequence). Trimming took 3 bases from V and 6 from J; bases not matched to a gene: 11. The CDR3 here is CALWEPPMCYKKLF. In DNA, the CDR3 is TGTGCCTTGTGGGAGCCCCCTATGTGTTATAAGAAACTCTTT.

The chain employs TRGV5 and TRGJ1 or TRGJ2. The CDR3 is made up of 13 amino acids. Germline V gene lookup returns CDR1 VINAFY and CDR2 YDVSNSKD. V shed 0 bases, J shed 5 bases, and the junction held 4 bases outside the gene matches. CDR3 in DNA: TGTGCCACCTGGGACAGGTGGAATTATAAGAAACTCTTT. Translated: CATWDRWNYKKLF.

This clone was counted between two and nine times. This rearrangement joins TRGV8 to TRGJ1 or TRGJ2. Germline assignment: CDR1 VENAVY and CDR2 YDSYNSRV. The CDR3 consists of 13 residues. J lost 6 bases, V lost 0 bases, and 5 bases had no gene match. The CDR3 region is CATWDRICYKKLF. CDR3 DNA: TGTGCCACCTGGGATAGGATTTGTTATAAGAAACTCTTT.

The chain couples TRGV4 to TRGJ1 or TRGJ2. The CDR3 contains 10 residues. Germline loops: CDR1 EGSTGY, CDR2 YDSYTSSV. The V gene end was trimmed by 1 base and the J gene end by 13 bases; junction bases not matched to a gene: 4. The CDR3 protein is CATWDGYKLF. Here the CDR3 DNA reads TGTGCCACCTGGGATGGATATAAACTCTTT.

The chain is built from TRGV4 and TRGJP2. The length of the CDR3 is 13 residues. V lost 4 bases and J lost 4; bases outside the gene matches: 3. Germline V lookup: CDR1 EGSTGY, CDR2 YDSYTSSV. The CDR3 sequence is CATWEDSDWIKTF. The CDR3, as DNA: TGTGCCACCTGGGAGGATAGTGATTGGATCAAGACGTTT.

This clone was detected a few times. V and J are TRGV5 and TRGJ1 or TRGJ2. CDR3 length: 13 residues. In germline, CDR1 is VINAFY, CDR2 YDVSNSKD. J gave up 8 bases and V 0 bases, and 7 bases lay outside the gene matches. The DNA of the CDR3 is TGTGCCACCTGGGACAGGCCACCCGATAAGAAACTCTTT. This translates into CATWDRPPDKKLF.

Comment on this clone: Distinct nucleotide sequences in the sample also encode this CDR3. V usage is TRGV4 and J usage is TRGJ1 or TRGJ2. J lost 1 base, V lost 4 bases, and 7 bases had no gene match. Germline V gene data show CDR1 as EGSTGY and CDR2 as YDSYTSSV. The CDR3 totals 14 residues. CDR3 sequence reads: CATWDLENYYKKLF. For the CDR3, the DNA is TGTGCCACCTGGGACCTAGAAAATTATTATAAGAAACTCTTT.

This clone is judged medium-sized. This chain links TRGV3 with TRGJ1 or TRGJ2. This CDR3 is built from 13 residues. CDR1 VTNTFY and CDR2 YDVSTARD come from the germline V gene (reference sequence). Unmatched junction bases numbered 2, after V lost 3 bases and J lost 0 bases. The CDR3 here is CATWDRNYYKKLF. The CDR3 DNA reads TGTGCCACCTGGGACCGGAATTATTATAAGAAACTCTTT.

V is TRGV9 and J is TRGJP. The CDR3 spans 17 residues. After removal of 0 bases from V and 7 bases from J, the junction contained 6 bases not matched to a gene. CDR1 and CDR2 (germline): GITISATS, ISYDGTV (reference sequence). CDR3 region: CALWEVPMELGKKIKVF. In nucleotides, the CDR3 is TGTGCCTTGTGGGAGGTGCCCATGGAGTTGGGCAAAAAAATCAAGGTATTT.

As regards this clone: Distinct nucleotide sequences in the sample also encode this CDR3. The genes are TRGV9 and TRGJ1 or TRGJ2. The J segment lost 0 bases and the V segment lost 4 bases, leaving 3 bases of the junction unmatched. This CDR3 is built from 13 residues. CDR1 is GITISATS and CDR2 is ISYDGTV in the germline V gene (reference sequence). The chain's CDR3 is CALWDQNYYKKLF. CDR3 bases: TGTGCCTTGTGGGATCAGAATTATTATAAGAAACTCTTT.

The chain combines TRGV3 with TRGJ1 or TRGJ2. This CDR3 contains 15 residues. V lost 0 bases and J lost 2; bases outside the gene matches: 7. Looked up from germline, CDR1 is VTNTFY and CDR2 is YDVSTARD (reference sequence). The CDR3: CATWDRPGYYYKKLF. In DNA form, the CDR3 reads TGTGCCACCTGGGACAGGCCCGGGTATTATTATAAGAAACTCTTT.

The chain has TRGV9 and TRGJP. Germline V gives CDR1 GITISATS, CDR2 ISYDGTV (reference sequence). There are 15 residues in the CDR3. V shed 9 bases and J 7 bases; nucleotides not matched to a gene: 9. The CDR3 DNA is TGTGCCTTGGGGATTTTGGAGTTGGGCAAAAAAATCAAGGTATTT. Its protein is CALGILELGKKIKVF.

In the case of this clone: Other DNA sequences in this sample translate to the same CDR3. The rearrangement uses TRGV9 and TRGJ1 or TRGJ2. This CDR3 comprises 11 residues. The ends lost 1 base at V and 12 bases at J; junction bases unmatched: 6. Germline-derived CDR1 and CDR2 are GITISATS and ISYDGTV (reference sequence). The CDR3 reads CALWEVRTKLF. The DNA for the CDR3 is TGTGCCTTGTGGGAGGTCAGGACGAAACTCTTT.

This clone was seen a handful of times. This sequence joins TRGV9 and TRGJ1 or TRGJ2. CDR1 and CDR2 (germline): GITISATS, ISYDGTV (reference sequence). V gave up 1 base and J gave up 11 bases; unmatched junction bases: 5. The CDR3 consists of 11 residues. The CDR3 bases are TGTGCCTTGTGGGAGGTTTGGCAGAAACTCTTT. It encodes CALWEVWQKLF.

The V gene is TRGV9, the J gene TRGJ1 or TRGJ2. V lost 2 bases, J lost 11 bases, and 6 bases stayed unmatched. Germline V CDR1 and CDR2: GITISATS, ISYDGTV (reference sequence). This CDR3 is 11 amino acids long. The CDR3 protein is CALWEATQKLF. CDR3 DNA sequence: TGTGCCTTGTGGGAGGCGACCCAGAAACTCTTT.

This clone has a single count. V is TRGV5 and J is TRGJ1 or TRGJ2. Germline CDR1 VINAFY, CDR2 YDVSNSKD. V dropped 2 bases and J dropped 2; count of bases not matched to a gene: 9. This CDR3 spans 15 amino acids. In nucleotides, the CDR3 is TGTGCCACCTGGGACAAAATGGGGTATTATTATAAGAAACTCTTT. Encoded protein: CATWDKMGYYYKKLF.

V gene TRGV3 combines with J gene TRGJ1 or TRGJ2. With 1 base clipped from V and 3 bases from J, the junction kept 9 bases outside the gene matches. Germline V gene lookup returns CDR1 VTNTFY and CDR2 YDVSTARD (reference sequence). The CDR3 spans 15 residues. CDR3 protein: CATWDRAPSYYKKLF. Written as DNA, the CDR3 is TGTGCCACCTGGGACAGAGCCCCCTCTTATTATAAGAAACTCTTT.

This clone showed up just a few times. Other DNA sequences from this sample encode an identical CDR3 as well. The chain joins TRGV4 to TRGJ1 or TRGJ2. J was trimmed by 10 bases and V by 0 bases; bases with no gene match: 6. CDR1 EGSTGY and CDR2 YDSYTSSV come from the germline V gene. The CDR3 runs 12 residues. The CDR3 loop is CATWDGPWKKLF. The DNA for the CDR3 is TGTGCCACCTGGGATGGGCCGTGGAAGAAACTCTTT.

The chain combines TRGV8 with TRGJP. The CDR3 has 17 amino acids. J lost 5 bases, V lost 4 bases, and 8 bases had no gene match. Germline V gene lookup returns CDR1 VENAVY and CDR2 YDSYNSRV. CDR3 amino acids: CATWDQEKELGKKIKVF. CDR3 in DNA: TGTGCCACCTGGGACCAGGAGAAAGAGTTGGGCAAAAAAATCAAGGTATTT.

This clone has just a few counts. Sequence at one end of the junction differs from germline and may be a read error. This chain connects TRGV3 to TRGJ1 or TRGJ2. Germline assignment: CDR1 VTNTFY and CDR2 YDVSTARD (reference sequence). The CDR3 contains 13 residues. In DNA form, the CDR3 reads TGCGCCACCTGGACACTCACTTATTATAAGGAACTCTTT. Translation gives CATWTLTYYKELF.

This clone was detected a few times. Within the sample, other DNA sequences also encode this same CDR3. J is TRGJ1 or TRGJ2 and V is TRGV2. Unmatched junction bases numbered 4, after V lost 1 base and J lost 4 bases. Germline V CDR1 and CDR2: EGSNGY, YDSYNSKV. This CDR3 contains 13 residues. The CDR3 region is CATWDGLYYKKLF. CDR3 sequence (DNA): TGTGCCACCTGGGACGGATTATATTATAAGAAACTCTTT.

This clone turned up a few times. The chain recombines TRGV2 with TRGJ1 or TRGJ2. Per germline, CDR1 EGSNGY and CDR2 YDSYNSKV. This CDR3 is built from 12 residues. Trimming removed 6 bases from V and 5 bases from J; junction bases left unmatched: 7. CDR3 sequence (DNA): TGTGCCACCTGGTCAGGGGATTATAAGAAACTCTTT. Its translation: CATWSGDYKKLF.

This clone was counted only a few times. The chain recombines TRGV4 with TRGJ1 or TRGJ2. The CDR3 has 11 amino acids. The germline V gene encodes CDR1 EGSTGY and CDR2 YDSYTSSV. Losses at the gene ends were 8 bases for V and 2 bases for J; bases not matched to a gene: 3. This CDR3 reads CATSYYYKKLF. The CDR3 nucleotides read TGTGCCACCTCCTATTATTATAAGAAACTCTTT.

To note about this clone: The same CDR3 is also encoded by other DNA sequences in this sample. This chain joins TRGV2 and TRGJ1 or TRGJ2. The CDR3 covers 14 residues. CDR1 is EGSNGY, CDR2 YDSYNSKV, per germline. V trimming: 0 bases; J trimming: 4 bases; junction bases outside the gene matches: 6. Here the CDR3 reads CATWDGPSYYKKLF. DNA of the CDR3: TGTGCCACCTGGGACGGGCCGTCCTATTATAAGAAACTCTTT.